Below, one TCR beta chain is given with its context. Its matching antigen is unknown. The germline CDR1 and CDR2 sequences are MGHRA and YSYEKL. The CDR3 loop spans 13 amino acids. The V and J ends lost 0 bases and 4 bases respectively, with 4 bases between them. The protocol was immunoSEQ multiplex PCR, while the TCRdb copy is restricted to in-frame clones and leaves out a portion. The table has 90,000 to 130,000 clones, less than 90% seen once. The entry originates in a study of T cell responses to AZD1222 COVID-19 vaccine. General study points: The donor cohort was predominantly white British with a female majority, and clonal diversity may have been underestimated.

Sequencing was performed on peripheral blood, taken on day 0 of AZD1222 vaccination. The receptor was isolated from an adult in good health. This chain connects TRBV4-1 to TRBJ1-5; D unclear. DNA of the CDR3: TGCGCCAGCAGCCAAGAAAGGAATCAGCCCCAGCATTTT. Protein: CASSQERNQPQHF.